This passage covers 19 T cell receptor beta chains from one sample sequenced in a study of T-cell memory formation after mild COVID-19. TCRdb re-called the 5' RACE reads through MiXCR, storing one row per CDR3 protein. The sample records roughly 240,000 distinct CDR3 sequences, over 15% being singletons. Specimen: PBMCs or a T cell subset sorted from them (not recorded which). These TCRs come from an adult woman who had mild COVID-19 (a few samples of this study predate the infection). Cell type and time point are not known.

This clonotype was counted at least ten times. DNA of the CDR3: TGTGCCAGCAGTCCCGGGGGCCGTACCTACGAGCAGTACTTC. Translated: CASSPGGRTYEQYF. The chain links TRBV12-3 or TRBV12-4 to TRBJ2-7; D assignment may be TRBD1 or TRBD2 (6 bases each). This CDR3 is 14 amino acids long. V lost 5 bases, J lost 2 bases, and 13 bases lay in between.

This clonotype was detected a few times. This chain joins TRBV2 and TRBJ1-4, with 9 nucleotides matching TRBD1. J was trimmed by 4 bases and V by 2 bases; bases with no gene match: 5. The CDR3 contains 16 residues. Germline CDR1 SNHLY, CDR2 FYNNEI. The CDR3 reads CASSERRGQGNEKLFF. DNA of the CDR3: TGTGCCAGCAGTGAAAGGCGGGGACAGGGTAATGAAAAACTGTTTTTT.

Ten or more counts support this clonotype. V gene TRBV5-1 combines with J gene TRBJ1-3; 10 nucleotides align to TRBD1. Germline lookup yields CDR1 SGHRS and CDR2 YFSETQ. The CDR3 length is 18 residues. V gave up 3 bases and J gave up 0 bases; unmatched junction bases: 9. The CDR3 DNA reads TGCGCCAGCAGCTATGCTGACAGGGGGCCCTTCTCTGGAAACACCATATATTTT. It encodes CASSYADRGPFSGNTIYF.

The sample holds a few counts of this clonotype. The V call is TRBV12-3 or TRBV12-4, the J call TRBJ1-6, with TRBD1 matching 8 bases. Unmatched junction bases numbered 9, after V lost 5 bases and J lost 12 bases. CDR3 size: 14 residues. The CDR3 region has the DNA TGTGCCAGCAGTCTTGGAGGACAGGGAGTACCCCTCCACTTT. As protein: CASSLGGQGVPLHF.

CDR3 coding DNA: TGTGCCAGCAGCTTCAGACAGGGAACTAATGAAAAACTGTTTTTT. The encoded protein is CASSFRQGTNEKLFF. This chain connects TRBV7-9 to TRBJ1-4; 7 nucleotides match TRBD1. Per germline, CDR1 SEHNR and CDR2 FQNEAQ (reference sequence). This CDR3 contains 15 residues. V lost 3 bases to trimming and J lost 1 base; unmatched junction nucleotides: 2.

There are a few counts of this clonotype. The V call is TRBV7-2, the J call TRBJ1-6; tentatively, D is TRBD1 (5 bases). This CDR3 has 17 residues. The germline V gene has CDR1 SGHTA and CDR2 FQGNSA. V lost 5 bases, J lost 3 bases, and 17 bases lay in between. The CDR3 region is CASSPAGIGIYNSPLHF. DNA of the CDR3: TGTGCCAGCAGCCCCGCAGGGATAGGAATCTATAATTCACCCCTCCACTTT.

This clonotype was counted only a few times. The chain links TRBV24-1 to TRBJ2-2; 7 positions match TRBD1. This CDR3 spans 18 amino acids. Germline loops: CDR1 KGHDR, CDR2 SFDVKD. V shed 4 bases and J 3 bases; nucleotides not matched to a gene: 13. CDR3 nucleotides: TGTGCCACCAGTGACCGTCCTCGACAGGGTCTGCACACCGGGGAGCTGTTTTTT. Protein: CATSDRPRQGLHTGELFF.

This chain uses TRBV18 with TRBJ1-5; D remains unclear. Trimming pared 3 bases from V and 3 bases from J, leaving 12 bases between. Germline V gives CDR1 KGHSH, CDR2 LQKENI. The CDR3 consists of 15 residues. CDR3 residues: CASSPFRADNQPQHF. CDR3 DNA: TGTGCCAGCTCACCCTTTCGGGCAGACAATCAGCCCCAGCATTTT.

This clonotype was counted between two and nine times. This CDR3 reads CASSPFREDTEAFF. In DNA, the CDR3 is TGTGCCAGCAGCCCGTTCAGGGAAGACACTGAAGCTTTCTTT. The chain combines TRBV5-4 with TRBJ1-1; D possibly corresponds to TRBD1 (5 bases). This CDR3 is 14 amino acids long. Trimming took off 4 bases at V and 3 bases at J, with 13 bases between the two ends. Germline CDR1 SGHNT, CDR2 YYREEE (reference sequence).

The count of this clonotype is one. The rearrangement joins TRBV5-1 to TRBJ2-3; D perhaps matches TRBD2 (6 bases). This CDR3 is built from 15 residues. Germline CDR1 and CDR2: SGHRS and YFSETQ. The V gene lost 1 base and the J gene lost 3 bases, with 12 bases spanning the gap. The CDR3 reads CASSLSAGQTDTQYF. The CDR3 DNA reads as TGCGCCAGCAGCTTGTCCGCGGGGCAGACAGATACGCAGTATTTT.

This clonotype was counted only a few times. The rearrangement uses TRBV30 and TRBJ1-6, with D possibly matching TRBD1 (6 bases). Germline lookup yields CDR1 GTSNPN and CDR2 SVGIG (reference sequence). This CDR3 is built from 15 residues. V lost 4 bases, J lost 5 bases, and 15 bases lay in between. CDR3 nucleotides: TGTGCCTGGAACAGGGAGGTGGTAGATAATTCACCCCTCCACTTT. Its protein is CAWNREVVDNSPLHF.

The sample holds a few counts of this clonotype. The J gene is TRBJ2-5, the V gene TRBV10-3, with 10 bases that match TRBD2. Trimming cost V 11 bases and J 5 bases; bases outside gene matches: 5. The CDR3 length is 12 residues. Germline loops: CDR1 ENHRY, CDR2 SYGVKD. The CDR3 nucleotides read TGTGCCGCATCTAGCGGGGGTGAGACCCAGTACTTC. Its translation: CAASSGGETQYF.

The J gene is TRBJ2-4, the V gene TRBV12-3 or TRBV12-4; D gene ambiguous. V lost 2 bases and J 4 bases, leaving 3 bases between the germline ends. The CDR3 runs to 12 residues. CDR3 DNA sequence: TGTGCCAGCAGTTTAAAAAAAAACATTCAGTACTTC. Amino acids: CASSLKKNIQYF.

This clonotype appeared many times. V and J are TRBV5-1 and TRBJ2-7; D is possibly TRBD1 (8 bases). Trimming took 2 bases from V and 0 from J, leaving 15 bases between them. The CDR3 covers 16 residues. Germline CDR1 SGHRS, CDR2 YFSETQ. The CDR3 DNA sequence: TGCGCCAGCAGCTTAGGAACAGGGGGGGCCTCCTACGAGCAGTACTTC. Translating it yields CASSLGTGGASYEQYF.

This clonotype has only a few counts. The V and J genes are TRBV5-1 and TRBJ2-1; 7 bases agree with TRBD2. V shed 0 bases, J shed 6 bases, and the junction held 12 bases outside the gene matches. This CDR3 is 17 amino acids long. Germline loops: CDR1 SGHRS, CDR2 YFSETQ. CDR3 loop: CASSLASGTAGSNEQFF. The CDR3 coding sequence is TGCGCCAGCAGCTTGGCTAGCGGTACCGCCGGGTCCAATGAGCAGTTCTTC. Full variable domain (remainder filled in from reference TRBV5-1 and TRBJ2-1): KAGVTQTPRYLIKTRGQQVTLSCSPISGHRSVSWYQQTPGQGLQFLFEYFSETQRNKGNFPGRFSGRQFSNSRSEMNVSTLELGDSALYLCASSLASGTAGSNEQFFGPGTRLTVL.

This clonotype was counted only a few times. V is TRBV7-3 and J is TRBJ2-3; 8 bases align to TRBD1. Germline V CDR1 and CDR2: SGHTA, FQGTGA. The CDR3 extends over 15 amino acids. J was trimmed by 4 bases and V by 0 bases; bases with no gene match: 3. This CDR3 reads CASSLTTGGSDTQYF. Written as DNA, the CDR3 is TGTGCCAGCAGCTTAACAACAGGGGGATCAGATACGCAGTATTTT. Full variable domain (remainder filled in from reference TRBV7-3 and TRBJ2-3): GAGVSQTPSNKVTEKGKYVELRCDPISGHTALYWYRQSLGQGPEFLIYFQGTGAADDSGLPNDRFFAVRPEGSVSTLKIQRTERGDSAVYLCASSLTTGGSDTQYFGPGTRLTVL.

This clonotype was counted between two and nine times. CDR3 DNA: TGCAGCGTGGTACTCAGGGGACAGGGGCGCACTGAAGCTTTCTTT. Residues: CSVVLRGQGRTEAFF. This chain joins TRBV29-1 and TRBJ1-1, with TRBD1 matching over 10 bases. The CDR3 length is 15 residues. After removal of 6 bases from V and 4 bases from J, the junction contained 11 bases not matched to a gene. Germline-derived CDR1 and CDR2 are SQVTM and ANQGSEA.

This clonotype was observed a few times. This chain uses TRBV6-2 or TRBV6-3 with TRBJ1-2, with D perhaps TRBD1 (6 bases). The germline V and J ends were trimmed by 2 bases and 3 bases, with 13 bases remaining between them. Germline V gene lookup returns CDR1 MNHEY and CDR2 SVGEGT. CDR3 size: 15 residues. The CDR3: CASSYGGARDYGYTF. CDR3 coding DNA: TGTGCCAGCAGTTACGGGGGGGCTCGTGACTATGGCTACACCTTC.

This clonotype showed up many times. The rearrangement joins TRBV18 to TRBJ1-6, with D perhaps matching TRBD1 (5 bases). Germline CDR1 reads KGHSH; CDR2 reads LQKENI. V was shortened by 3 bases and J by 7 bases, with 13 bases between the two germline ends. The CDR3 extends over 15 amino acids. The CDR3 loop reads CASSPHQGDNSPLHF. Here the CDR3 DNA reads TGTGCCAGCTCACCTCATCAGGGTGACAATTCACCCCTCCACTTT.